This is a list of T cell receptor beta chains from one sample in a study of identical twins. TCRdb reprocessed the 5' RACE reads with MiXCR, giving one entry per CDR3 protein. The repertoire holds 400,000 to 550,000 distinct CDR3 sequences, 13% to 15% seen once, with approximately 1% in the top ten. This same sample was also part of a study on yellow fever vaccine responses in identical twins.

Sequencing used CD4+ T cells sorted from blood. Source of these receptors: a woman aged 18-29 years in good health. The CDR3 runs from the conserved cysteine through the conserved F or W. Fields, in order: J gene, V gene, D gene, clone size, CDR3 DNA, CDR3 protein. D genes are given only for firm matches. Not every row has a clone size; where given, it reads once, few, many or a size class.

j_gene: TRBJ2-1
v_gene: TRBV11-2
d_gene: NA
abundance: many
CDR3nt: TGTGCCAGCAGGTCTCGACTAGGACCTGCAGTGGCTGAGCAGTTCTTC
CDR3aa: CASRSRLGPAVAEQFF

j_gene: TRBJ1-5
v_gene: TRBV2
d_gene: NA
abundance: NA
CDR3nt: TGTGCCAGCAGTGCGGCCAGTAAACCTAATCAGCCCCAGCATTTT
CDR3aa: CASSAASKPNQPQHF

j_gene: TRBJ2-3
v_gene: TRBV14
d_gene: TRBD1
abundance: few
CDR3nt: TGTGCCAGCAGCCAAGATTCTCAGGGGGCTTGGGCAGATACGCAGTATTTT
CDR3aa: CASSQDSQGAWADTQYF

j_gene: TRBJ2-7
v_gene: TRBV11-3
d_gene: NA
abundance: few
CDR3nt: TGTGCCAGCAGCTTAAGCTGGGGAGGCGAGCAGTACTTC
CDR3aa: CASSLSWGGEQYF

j_gene: TRBJ2-1
v_gene: TRBV7-2
d_gene: TRBD1
abundance: few
CDR3nt: TGTGCCAGCAGCTTAGGAGGGACAGGGGGCTCCCGGGAGCAGTTCTTC
CDR3aa: CASSLGGTGGSREQFF

j_gene: TRBJ2-7
v_gene: TRBV7-2
d_gene: TRBD1
abundance: NA
CDR3nt: TGTGCCAGCAGCCCGCGGACAGGCACGTCCTACGAGCAGTACTTC
CDR3aa: CASSPRTGTSYEQYF

j_gene: TRBJ2-3
v_gene: TRBV5-1
d_gene: NA
abundance: NA
CDR3nt: TGCGCCAGCAGCTTGGATAACAGGGAAATAGATATGCAGTATTTT
CDR3aa: CASSLDNREIDMQYF

j_gene: TRBJ1-5
v_gene: TRBV19
d_gene: NA
abundance: many
CDR3nt: TGTGCCAGTAGAAGACAGGAAAATCAGCCCCAGCATTTT
CDR3aa: CASRRQENQPQHF

j_gene: TRBJ2-7
v_gene: TRBV19
d_gene: TRBD2
abundance: few
CDR3nt: TGTGCCAGTAGTATAAAAGGCGGGAGCTACGAGCAGTACTTC
CDR3aa: CASSIKGGSYEQYF

j_gene: TRBJ2-7
v_gene: TRBV27
d_gene: TRBD2
abundance: few
CDR3nt: TGTGCCAGCAGTTTACAAACCAGCGGGAGGGGCGAGCAGTACTTC
CDR3aa: CASSLQTSGRGEQYF

j_gene: TRBJ2-1
v_gene: TRBV29-1
d_gene: TRBD1
abundance: NA
CDR3nt: TGCAGCGTCCGAAACAGGGGAAGTTACAATGAGCAGTTCTTC
CDR3aa: CSVRNRGSYNEQFF

j_gene: TRBJ2-3
v_gene: TRBV29-1
d_gene: TRBD2
abundance: NA
CDR3nt: TGCAGCGTTGAGTACGCGGGAGTGGGCACAGATACGCAGTATTTT
CDR3aa: CSVEYAGVGTDTQYF

j_gene: TRBJ2-7
v_gene: TRBV20-1
d_gene: TRBD2
abundance: NA
CDR3nt: TGCAGTGCTAGAATTGGTGCGGGTGAGCGGGGAGGCTACGAGCAGTACTTC
CDR3aa: CSARIGAGERGGYEQYF

j_gene: TRBJ1-4
v_gene: TRBV12-3/TRBV12-4
d_gene: NA
abundance: few
CDR3nt: TGTGCCAGCAACCGGGTAGGGGAAAAACTGTTTTTT
CDR3aa: CASNRVGEKLFF

j_gene: TRBJ2-5
v_gene: TRBV19
d_gene: NA
abundance: few
CDR3nt: TGTGCCAGTAGTACGGCAGGGGCCCAAGAGACCCAGTACTTC
CDR3aa: CASSTAGAQETQYF